The 30 T cell receptor beta chains listed next were all sequenced from one sample in a study of regulatory T cells in long-lasting Graves disease (dated by TCRdb to the early 2020s). Receptor libraries were prepared by multiplex PCR. TCRdb lists the instrument as Illumina HiSeq 4000. CDR3 regions were amplified by Arm-PCR with iRepertoire HTBI primers to construct TCR beta libraries. TCRdb cleaned the public reads at Q25 with fastp, built clones with MiXCR and kept in-frame beta chains. Each CDR3 protein appears once, grouped with its most common genes and DNA. This sample holds almost 450,000 distinct CDR3 sequences; 16% were observed only once. The top ten clones comprise 9.5% to 12% of the sample. Sample time point, as interpreted from the label and publication: newly diagnosed GD, antithyroid drugs for less than 3 months. For both TCR sequencing and RNA sequencing, RNA was extracted from PBMCs using TRIzol.

The same data also went into a second study, on T cells in Graves' hyperthyroidism and ophthalmopathy.

The sequencing here drew on peripheral blood mononuclear cells (PBMCs), taken at new diagnosis, from a patient treated with antithyroid drugs. These receptors all stem from a woman in her 30s with Graves disease. Donor details come from another sample of the same person, matched by shared clones.

Notes on this clonotype: A much larger clone differs from this one at a single base, so this may be a read error. Given the absence of the conserved phenylalanine or tryptophan at the CDR3 end, a read error is likely. This sequence joins TRBV7-9 and TRBJ1-1; D is possibly TRBD1 (6 bases). V shed 5 bases and J shed 8 bases, with 12 bases lying between them. Germline V gene data show CDR1 as SEHNR and CDR2 as FQNEAQ (reference sequence). This CDR3 has 12 amino acids. For the CDR3, the DNA is TGTGCCAGCAGCCTGCGACAGGCAGAAGCTTTCTCT. Translating it yields CASSLRQAEAFS.

In DNA, the CDR3 is TGTGCCACCACCAGGACAGGGGCCTTATCGAACACTGAAGCTTTCTTT. Translated, it gives CATTRTGALSNTEAFF. The genes are TRBV24-1 and TRBJ1-1, with 9 bases aligning to TRBD1. This CDR3 is built from 16 residues. The junction had 10 bases not matched to a gene; V was cut back by 8 bases and J by 1 base. Germline values: CDR1 KGHDR, CDR2 SFDVKD.

This clonotype was counted at least ten times. The CDR3 sequence is CASSQVVGGSYGYTF. The DNA of the CDR3 is TGTGCCAGCAGCCAAGTAGTAGGCGGGTCATATGGCTACACCTTC. This sequence joins TRBV3-1 and TRBJ1-2; D gene ambiguous. The ends were cut back, 1 base at V and 5 bases at J, with 14 bases in the middle. CDR3 size: 15 residues. CDR1 LGHDT and CDR2 YNNKEL come from the germline V gene (reference sequence). Full variable domain (remainder filled in from reference TRBV3-1 and TRBJ1-2): DTAVSQTPKYLVTQMGNDKSIKCEQNLGHDTMYWYKQDSKKFLKIMFSYNNKELIINETVPNRFSPKSPDKAHLNLHINSLELGDSAVYFCASSQVVGGSYGYTFGSGTRLTVV.

V usage is TRBV27 and J usage is TRBJ1-2; TRBD1 might be the D (6 bases). The CDR3 length is 14 residues. The germline gives CDR1 MNHEY, CDR2 SMNVEV (reference sequence). The V end lost 10 bases, the J end lost 5 bases, and 20 bases lay between the germline ends. CDR3 in amino acids: CATRGLKGWYGYTF. The CDR3 nucleotides read TGTGCCACCAGGGGACTGAAGGGCTGGTATGGCTACACCTTC.

This clonotype was counted at least ten times. A junction boundary mismatches the germline segment, possibly from a read error. J is TRBJ1-4 and V is TRBV28; maybe TRBD1 (5 bases). Germline loops: CDR1 MDHEN, CDR2 SYDVKM. The CDR3 has 16 residues. CDR3 nucleotides: TGCGCCAGCAGTCCCCTTGACAGCCGGGTAAATGAAAAACTGTTTTTT. Translated, it gives CASSPLDSRVNEKLFF.

Ten or more counts support this clonotype. V gene TRBV28 combines with J gene TRBJ2-1, with 11 nucleotides matching TRBD2. The germline V gene has CDR1 MDHEN and CDR2 SYDVKM. The V and J ends lost 10 bases and 6 bases, in that order; junction bases with no gene match: 14. The CDR3 totals 16 residues. CDR3: CAILGDLAGGRNEQFF. The CDR3 nucleotides read TGTGCCATCCTAGGGGATTTAGCGGGAGGGCGCAATGAGCAGTTCTTC.

This clonotype was detected only a few times. This sequence joins TRBV29-1 and TRBJ1-5; TRBD1 agrees at 7 bases. The germline V gene encodes CDR1 SQVTM and CDR2 ANQGSEA. The CDR3 loop spans 13 amino acids. V dropped 6 bases and J dropped 3; count of bases not matched to a gene: 5. The CDR3 bases are TGCAGCGTCGCCAGGGGGACCAATCAGCCCCAGCATTTT. Translating it yields CSVARGTNQPQHF. Looking up the rest from reference TRBV29-1 and TRBJ1-5 gives the full variable domain: SAVISQKPSRDICQRGTSLTIQCQVDSQVTMMFWYRQQPGQSLTLIATANQGSEATYESGFVIDKFPISRPNLTFSTLTVSNMSPEDSSIYLCSVARGTNQPQHFGDGTRLSIL.

This clonotype was counted ten times or more. The gene calls are TRBV11-2 and TRBJ2-2; no firm D call. Germline V gene sequence: CDR1 SGHAT, CDR2 FQNNGV. Trimming took 0 bases from V and 1 from J, leaving 3 bases between them. This CDR3 comprises 14 residues. In DNA, the CDR3 is TGTGCCAGCAGCTTAGAATGGAACACCGGGGAGCTGTTTTTT. It encodes CASSLEWNTGELFF.

In this sample, this clonotype turned up many times. The chain joins TRBV20-1 to TRBJ1-4; D call uncertain. Germline-derived CDR1 and CDR2 are DFQATT and SNEGSKA (reference sequence). Trimming took off 5 bases at V and 8 bases at J, with 18 bases between the two ends. This CDR3 is built from 14 residues. The CDR3: CSASQEIGNEKLFF. As DNA, the CDR3 is TGCAGTGCTTCCCAGGAAATTGGGAACGAAAAACTGTTTTTT.

Ten or more counts support this clonotype. This chain uses TRBV7-2 with TRBJ2-5; D is unresolved. Trimming pared 1 base from V and 2 bases from J, leaving 11 bases between. The CDR3 length is 15 residues. Germline V lookup: CDR1 SGHTA, CDR2 FQGNSA. The CDR3 loop is CASSLDYQEQETQYF. The CDR3 bases are TGTGCCAGCAGCTTAGATTATCAAGAGCAAGAGACCCAGTACTTC.

This clonotype has at least ten counts. This chain links TRBV7-8 with TRBJ1-2, with TRBD1 matching over 9 bases. The CDR3 runs 20 residues. V lost 1 base, J lost 6 bases, and 21 bases stayed unmatched. CDR1 SGHVS and CDR2 FQNEAQ come from the germline V gene. CDR3 in DNA: TGTGCCAGCAGCTTAGGGGGGTTTTGGGGACAGGGCGCACTAGTCGATGGCTACACCTTC. It is translated as CASSLGGFWGQGALVDGYTF.

Ten or more counts support this clonotype. This chain joins TRBV7-9 and TRBJ2-1; D is uncertain. Trimming stripped 1 base from V and 4 bases from J, with 8 bases between. CDR1 SEHNR and CDR2 FQNEAQ come from the germline V gene (reference sequence). The CDR3 loop spans 14 amino acids. CDR3 amino acids: CASSLGIRYNEQFF. The CDR3 DNA reads TGTGCCAGCAGCTTAGGTATTAGGTACAATGAGCAGTTCTTC.

This clonotype was found many times. J is TRBJ2-1 and V is TRBV24-1; D is ambiguous. There are 16 residues in the CDR3. V was pared by 4 bases and J by 1 base, with 13 bases between. Germline V gives CDR1 KGHDR, CDR2 SFDVKD. The chain's CDR3 is CATSDLPGGSYNEQFF. The DNA for the CDR3 is TGTGCCACCAGTGACCTGCCCGGTGGTTCCTACAATGAGCAGTTCTTC.

The table lists this clonotype with a few counts. The rearrangement joins TRBV19 to TRBJ1-2; no reliable D call. Trimming shortened V by 3 bases and J by 2 bases, and 16 bases separated the two germline ends. CDR3 length equals 16 residues. Germline CDR1 reads LNHDA; CDR2 reads SQIVND (reference sequence). The DNA for the CDR3 is TGTGCCAGTAGTATCCTTCCCGAGACGGTAAACTATGGCTACACCTTC. As protein: CASSILPETVNYGYTF.

V and J are TRBV6-2 or TRBV6-3 and TRBJ1-5, with 9 nucleotides matching TRBD1. Germline CDR1 is MNHEY and CDR2 is SVGEGT. V trimming: 2 bases; J trimming: 0 bases; junction bases outside the gene matches: 8. The CDR3 contains 18 residues. CDR3 residues: CASSYTMGQGYSNQPQHF. CDR3 sequence (DNA): TGTGCCAGCAGTTACACCATGGGACAGGGATATAGCAATCAGCCCCAGCATTTT.

With respect to this clonotype: Germline and junction disagree at one end, which may indicate a read error. The V gene is TRBV10-3, the J gene TRBJ2-7; 10 nucleotides agree with TRBD2. The CDR3 is 15 residues long. Germline lookup yields CDR1 ENHRY and CDR2 SYGVKD. The CDR3: CAISEWLAGGYEQHF. The DNA for the CDR3 is TGTGCCATCAGTGAGTGGTTAGCGGGAGGCTACGAGCAGCACTTC.

The sample holds many counts of this clonotype. The rearrangement links TRBV4-1 to TRBJ2-7; 10 bases line up with TRBD2. In germline, CDR1 is MGHRA, CDR2 YSYEKL. There are 17 residues in the CDR3. V shed 1 base, J shed 5 bases, and the junction held 11 bases outside the gene matches. The DNA of the CDR3 is TGCGCCAGCAGCCAAGCTCCCCTAGCGGGAGTCGTCCACGAGCAGTACTTC. It yields the protein CASSQAPLAGVVHEQYF.

The chain joins TRBV10-1 to TRBJ2-3; the D gene could be TRBD1 or TRBD2 (6 bases each). V lost 5 bases to trimming and J lost 2 bases, with 8 bases between them. CDR3 size: 13 residues. Germline V lookup: CDR1 WNHNN, CDR2 SYGVQD (reference sequence). The CDR3, as DNA: TGCGCCAGCAGTCGGGGGCTCACAGATACGCAGTATTTT. Its translation: CASSRGLTDTQYF.

This clonotype has only one observation. This CDR3 reads CASSPGQIEAFF. The CDR3 DNA follows: TGTGCCAGCAGCCCGGGACAGATTGAAGCTTTCTTT. The V call is TRBV28, the J call TRBJ1-1; 7 bases are a match to TRBD1. CDR3 size: 12 residues. J was trimmed by 7 bases and V by 6 bases; bases with no gene match: 5. The germline V gene has CDR1 MDHEN and CDR2 SYDVKM.

This clonotype came up a few times. This rearrangement joins TRBV19 to TRBJ2-1, with unresolved D. Trimming removed 6 bases from V and 9 bases from J, with 15 bases in between. Per the germline V gene, CDR1 is LNHDA and CDR2 is SQIVND (reference sequence). The CDR3 has 13 residues. CDR3 DNA: TGTGCCAGTAGAGGACCCCCCCCGAGTGAGCAGTTCTTC. As protein: CASRGPPPSEQFF.

This clonotype was counted many times. The chain uses TRBV11-2 and TRBJ1-5; D not resolved. Germline V gene lookup returns CDR1 SGHAT and CDR2 FQNNGV. Between the trimmed V and J ends, which lost 1 base and 5 bases, there was a span of 6 bases. CDR3 size: 13 residues. DNA for the CDR3: TGTGCCAGCAGCTTAGGGTCTGATCAGCCCCAGCATTTT. As protein: CASSLGSDQPQHF.

There are many counts of this clonotype. V is TRBV7-8 and J is TRBJ2-5; D remains unclear. Germline-derived CDR1 and CDR2 are SGHVS and FQNEAQ. This CDR3 spans 17 amino acids. Trimming took off 1 base at V and 5 bases at J, with 20 bases between the two ends. The CDR3 here is CASSLVQSPLRAETQYF. The CDR3, as DNA: TGTGCCAGCAGCTTAGTTCAGTCGCCGCTACGAGCGGAGACCCAGTACTTC.

The chain carries TRBV11-2 and TRBJ2-7, with 8 bases matching TRBD2. The ends lost 6 bases at V and 2 bases at J; junction bases unmatched: 6. The CDR3 length is 14 residues. Germline loops: CDR1 SGHAT, CDR2 FQNNGV. CDR3 region: CASSSFGGAYEQYF. For the CDR3, the DNA is TGTGCCAGCAGTTCTTTCGGGGGGGCCTACGAGCAGTACTTC.

A remark on this clonotype: The junction departs from the called germline gene at one end, perhaps through a read error. J is TRBJ1-1 and V is TRBV4-3; weak D call: TRBD1 (6 bases). Looked up from germline, CDR1 is LGHNA and CDR2 is YSLEER. The CDR3 covers 15 residues. The CDR3 DNA sequence: TGTGCCAGCAGCCAAGATCCGGGGGCGGACACTGAAGCTTTCTTT. Its translation: CASSQDPGADTEAFF.

Ten or more counts support this clonotype. The chain combines TRBV28 with TRBJ2-7; 10 bases match TRBD1. The CDR3 consists of 16 residues. CDR1 and CDR2 from the germline V gene are MDHEN and SYDVKM. The trim removed 4 bases at V and 4 bases at J, leaving 10 bases unmatched. This CDR3 reads CASSSPGTGDRYEQYF. DNA for the CDR3: TGTGCCAGCAGTTCTCCCGGGACAGGGGATCGGTACGAGCAGTACTTC.

The chain is built from TRBV28 and TRBJ2-3; 15 bases are shared with TRBD2. The CDR3 consists of 19 residues. Looked up from germline, CDR1 is MDHEN and CDR2 is SYDVKM. Unmatched junction bases numbered 17, after V lost 7 bases and J lost 6 bases. CDR3 loop: CASNPRTSGRGTLPDTQYF. The DNA of the CDR3 is TGTGCCAGCAATCCAAGGACTAGCGGGAGGGGAACCCTCCCGGATACGCAGTATTTT.

The table lists this clonotype with many counts. The chain couples TRBV18 to TRBJ1-5; 7 bases are shared with TRBD1. Germline loops: CDR1 KGHSH, CDR2 LQKENI. The V gene end was trimmed by 6 bases and the J gene end by 4 bases; junction bases not matched to a gene: 6. The CDR3 runs to 14 residues. In DNA, the CDR3 is TGTGCCAGCTCGCCGACAGGGCAAAATCAGCCCCAGCATTTT. Translated: CASSPTGQNQPQHF. The full variable domain, in which reference TRBV18 and TRBJ1-5 provide the parts outside the CDR3, is NAGVMQNPRHLVRRRGQEARLRCSPMKGHSHVYWYRQLPEEGLKFMVYLQKENIIDESGMPKERFSAEFPKEGPSILRIQQVVRGDSAAYFCASSPTGQNQPQHFGDGTRLSIL.

This clonotype was recorded many times. V gene TRBV7-9 combines with J gene TRBJ2-7; TRBD2 matches 10 bases. The CDR3 sequence is 13 residues long. The germline gives CDR1 SEHNR, CDR2 FQNEAQ (reference sequence). V was pared by 4 bases and J by 10 bases, with 7 bases of the junction left unmatched. The CDR3 nucleotides read TGTGCCAGCAGCTACCAGCGGGAGGGAAGACAGTACTTC. As protein: CASSYQREGRQYF.

The chain links TRBV5-1 to TRBJ1-1; D is undetermined. The CDR3 runs 13 residues. Germline V gene data show CDR1 as SGHRS and CDR2 as YFSETQ. V lost 3 bases to trimming and J lost 8 bases, with 14 bases between them. For the CDR3, the DNA is TGCGCCAGCAGCTCAAAAATACGGGGAGAAGCTTTCTTT. Its translation: CASSSKIRGEAFF.

The chain combines TRBV20-1 with TRBJ2-5; D gene ambiguous. V dropped 0 bases and J dropped 5 bases, with 10 bases sitting between them. Germline V gene lookup returns CDR1 DFQATT and CDR2 SNEGSKA (reference sequence). CDR3 length: 13 residues. CDR3 sequence (DNA): TGCAGTGCTAGAGAGGGCAGATGGGAGACCCAGTACTTC. It encodes CSAREGRWETQYF.